The 27 T cell receptor beta chains given below trace back to one sample, sequenced in a study of control samples from healthy donors and cancer patients. TCRdb keeps only in-frame clones here, not all; method: immunoSEQ multiplex PCR. The table records over 100,000 clones, roughly 92% of them present only once. The sequenced sample consisted of blood. All receptors come from a man in his late teens or twenties in good health.

V usage is TRBV9 and J usage is TRBJ1-5; possibly TRBD1 for D (5 bases). V lost 0 bases and J lost 3, with 7 bases in between. The germline V gene has CDR1 SGDLS and CDR2 YYNGEE. This CDR3 region has 14 residues. The CDR3, as DNA: TGTGCCAGCAGCGTAGGGACATCCAATCAGCCCCAGCATTTT. Protein: CASSVGTSNQPQHF.

This clone was detected only once. The CDR3 sequence: CASSSGTSGGYEQYF. For the CDR3, the DNA is TGTGCCAGCAGCTCAGGGACTAGCGGGGGCTACGAGCAGTACTTC. The V call is TRBV11-3, the J call TRBJ2-7; the match to TRBD2 covers 14 bases. Germline loops: CDR1 SGHNT, CDR2 YENEEA. J was trimmed by 3 bases and V by 4 bases; bases with no gene match: 2. This CDR3 is 15 amino acids long.

This chain links TRBV2 with TRBJ1-2; perhaps TRBD1 as D (5 bases). This CDR3 contains 13 residues. The germline gives CDR1 SNHLY, CDR2 FYNNEI. Trimming took 11 bases from V and 5 from J, leaving 18 bases between them. CDR3 residues: CASTAGVVYGYTF. The CDR3 DNA reads TGTGCCTCCACAGCGGGGGTAGTTTATGGCTACACCTTC. The full variable domain, its missing parts supplied by reference TRBV2 and TRBJ1-2, is EPEVTQTPSHQVTQMGQEVILRCVPISNHLYFYWYRQILGQKVEFLVSFYNNEISEKSEIFDDQFSVERPDGSNFTLKIRSTKLEDSAMYFCASTAGVVYGYTFGSGTRLTVV.

This clone appeared a single time. The CDR3 DNA follows: TGTGCCAGCACTGTGGACAAAAATCAGCCCCAGCATTTT. Its translation: CASTVDKNQPQHF. This rearrangement joins TRBV2 to TRBJ1-5, with D maybe TRBD1 (5 bases). This CDR3 contains 13 residues. Germline V gene data show CDR1 as SNHLY and CDR2 as FYNNEI. V was shortened by 7 bases and J by 4 bases, with 11 bases between the two germline ends.

This clone was observed once. The V call is TRBV30, the J call TRBJ1-2; 9 bases agree with TRBD1. The V and J ends lost 3 bases and 7 bases, in that order; junction bases with no gene match: 6. The germline gives CDR1 GTSNPN, CDR2 SVGIG (reference sequence). The CDR3 is made up of 13 amino acids. DNA for the CDR3: TGTGCCTGGAGCGCAGACAGGGGGGCTGGCTACACCTTC. This gives the protein CAWSADRGAGYTF.

In its sample, this clone was seen once. V usage is TRBV20-1 and J usage is TRBJ1-2; D might be TRBD1 (5 bases). The CDR3 spans 13 residues. The V end was cut by 3 bases, the J end by 4 bases, with 12 bases between. CDR1 and CDR2 from the germline V gene are DFQATT and SNEGSKA (reference sequence). Here the CDR3 DNA reads TGCAGTGCTAGTTCAGGGCTTGTCTATGGCTACACCTTC. Translating it yields CSASSGLVYGYTF.

The genes are TRBV5-5 and TRBJ1-1; D uncertain. Germline V gene lookup returns CDR1 SGHKS and CDR2 YYEKEE (reference sequence). Trimming pared 0 bases from V and 6 bases from J, leaving 30 bases between. There are 20 residues in the CDR3. The CDR3 loop is CASSLEPSEGFRTYRAEAFF. CDR3 nucleotide sequence: TGTGCCAGCAGCTTGGAGCCAAGCGAAGGGTTCAGGACCTATAGGGCTGAAGCTTTCTTT.

This clone was found a few times. This chain connects TRBV7-9 to TRBJ2-7; no clear D gene. Per the germline V gene, CDR1 is SEHNR and CDR2 is FQNEAQ (reference sequence). The CDR3 consists of 12 residues. Deletions cut 7 bases from V and 4 bases from J, with 11 bases between. The CDR3 DNA reads as TGTGCCAGCACCCGGACGGATTACGAGCAGTACTTC. Protein product: CASTRTDYEQYF.

The V gene is TRBV4-1, the J gene TRBJ1-5; 8 bases line up with TRBD1. V shed 7 bases, J shed 0 bases, and the junction held 5 bases outside the gene matches. The CDR3 totals 15 residues. The germline V gene encodes CDR1 MGHRA and CDR2 YSYEKL. The CDR3 coding sequence is TGCGCCAGCAAACAGGGGGTTTATAGCAATCAGCCCCAGCATTTT. It encodes CASKQGVYSNQPQHF.

The CDR3 DNA follows: TGTGCCAGCAGTGAATTGGCGAGCAATCAGCCCCAGCATTTT. Residues: CASSELASNQPQHF. The rearrangement links TRBV6-1 to TRBJ1-5, with D unclear. V was shortened by 2 bases and J by 1 base, with 6 bases between the two germline ends. The CDR3 consists of 14 residues. Per germline, CDR1 MNHNS and CDR2 SASEGT.

This clone is a singleton in its sample. This chain joins TRBV11-3 and TRBJ1-2, with D hard to call. Germline values: CDR1 SGHNT, CDR2 YENEEA. The V end lost 9 bases, the J end lost 4 bases, and 9 bases lay between the germline ends. This CDR3 comprises 11 residues. DNA of the CDR3: TGTGCCAGTGACCATAGCTATGGCTACACCTTC. This gives the protein CASDHSYGYTF.

CDR3 sequence reads: CACISLTGELFF. CDR3 bases: TGTGCCTGTATTTCTCTCACCGGGGAGCTGTTTTTT. The rearrangement joins TRBV30 to TRBJ2-2; D not resolved. The CDR3 contains 12 residues. Germline CDR1 and CDR2: GTSNPN and SVGIG (reference sequence). V dropped 6 bases and J dropped 4 bases, with 9 bases sitting between them. Full variable domain (outside the CDR3, taken from reference TRBV30 and TRBJ2-2): SQTIHQWPATLVQPVGSPLSLECTVEGTSNPNLYWYRQAAGRGLQLLFYSVGIGQISSEVPQNLSASRPQDRQFILSSKKLLLSDSGFYLCACISLTGELFFGEGSRLTVL.

Notes on this clone: The sample carries other DNA sequences with the same CDR3. The CDR3 coding sequence is TGTGCCAGCAGCGAACGGCAGGCCCACACTGAAGCTTTCTTT. As protein: CASSERQAHTEAFF. The V gene is TRBV9, the J gene TRBJ1-1, with D unclear. Germline V gene sequence: CDR1 SGDLS, CDR2 YYNGEE. The length of the CDR3 is 14 residues. Trimming shortened V by 3 bases and J by 3 bases, and 12 bases separated the two germline ends.

This clone was picked up one time. This chain connects TRBV2 to TRBJ1-4; TRBD1 aligns across 11 bases. The CDR3 is 13 amino acids. Trimming removed 6 bases from V and 11 bases from J; junction bases left unmatched: 5. Looked up from germline, CDR1 is SNHLY and CDR2 is FYNNEI. CDR3 residues: CASRDRGPGKLFF. In DNA form, the CDR3 reads TGTGCCAGCAGGGACAGGGGGCCCGGTAAACTGTTTTTT.

This chain connects TRBV5-1 to TRBJ2-7; 11 bases line up with TRBD1. The CDR3 is made up of 14 amino acids. V lost 4 bases to trimming and J lost 7 bases; unmatched junction nucleotides: 7. Germline V gives CDR1 SGHRS, CDR2 YFSETQ. The CDR3 DNA follows: TGCGCCAGCAGCGCCGGACAGGGGGCGGAAGAGCAGTACTTC. This gives the protein CASSAGQGAEEQYF.

This clone was seen many times. The CDR3 coding sequence is TGTGCCAGCATCCCCGCTCCGGGGGGGCGCGATACGCAGTATTTT. Translated: CASIPAPGGRDTQYF. The rearrangement uses TRBV6-5 and TRBJ2-3, with 8 bases lining up with TRBD2. J gave up 6 bases and V 7 bases, and 12 bases lay outside the gene matches. Germline CDR1 is MNHEY and CDR2 is SVGAGI. This CDR3 contains 15 residues.

The chain recombines TRBV6-5 with TRBJ1-1, with 8 bases fitting TRBD1. V lost 6 bases and J lost 3; bases outside the gene matches: 6. This CDR3 comprises 14 residues. Germline V gives CDR1 MNHEY, CDR2 SVGAGI. In DNA form, the CDR3 reads TGTGCCAGCAGCCAACAGGACAGGGACACTGAAGCTTTCTTT. As protein: CASSQQDRDTEAFF.

The chain links TRBV4-1 to TRBJ1-5; D unclear. The CDR3 has 17 amino acids. V lost 1 base and J 4 bases, leaving 17 bases between the germline ends. Germline V CDR1 and CDR2: MGHRA, YSYEKL. CDR3 nucleotides: TGCGCCAGCAGCCAAGGGATTGTGGTTGGGAAAAATCAGCCCCAGCATTTT. Protein: CASSQGIVVGKNQPQHF.

The chain combines TRBV9 with TRBJ1-6; D perhaps matches TRBD1 (5 bases). This CDR3 has 14 residues. The V end lost 6 bases, the J end lost 9 bases, and 16 bases lay between the germline ends. Germline CDR1 SGDLS, CDR2 YYNGEE. CDR3 in DNA: TGTGCCAGCAACCCTACCGGGGGTGGTTCACCCCTCCACTTT. Protein product: CASNPTGGGSPLHF.

The V and J genes are TRBV2 and TRBJ1-2; 8 bases are shared with TRBD1. The ends lost 6 bases at V and 4 bases at J; junction bases unmatched: 4. Germline V gene sequence: CDR1 SNHLY, CDR2 FYNNEI. The CDR3 length is 13 residues. This CDR3 reads CASSSGGSYGYTF. The CDR3 DNA is TGTGCCAGCAGCTCAGGGGGCTCCTATGGCTACACCTTC.

The chain combines TRBV4-1 with TRBJ2-7; 13 bases match TRBD2. CDR3 length: 18 amino acids. Germline assignment: CDR1 MGHRA and CDR2 YSYEKL. V gave up 4 bases and J gave up 4 bases; unmatched junction bases: 13. The DNA of the CDR3 is TGCGCCAGCAGCCGGGGCCTGGGGACTAGCGGGGCCCCTTACGAGCAGTACTTC. Its translation is CASSRGLGTSGAPYEQYF.

On this clone: Other DNA sequences in the sample encode the same CDR3. This chain uses TRBV19 with TRBJ2-7; 8 nucleotides line up with TRBD1. Germline lookup yields CDR1 LNHDA and CDR2 SQIVND (reference sequence). The CDR3 spans 14 residues. The ends lost 3 bases at V and 0 bases at J; junction bases unmatched: 1. The CDR3 DNA sequence: TGTGCCAGTAGTATCGGACAGGGCTCCTACGAGCAGTACTTC. This encodes CASSIGQGSYEQYF. Based on the CDR3 plus reference TRBV19 and TRBJ2-7, the full variable domain is DGGITQSPKYLFRKEGQNVTLSCEQNLNHDAMYWYRQDPGQGLRLIYYSQIVNDFQKGDIAEGYSVSREKKESFPLTVTSAQKNPTAFYLCASSIGQGSYEQYFGPGTRLTVT.

The rearrangement links TRBV7-9 to TRBJ1-4; the D gene is possibly TRBD1 (6 bases). V was trimmed by 1 base and J by 8 bases, leaving 14 bases between them. From germline, CDR1 is SEHNR and CDR2 FQNEAQ (reference sequence). The CDR3 totals 15 residues. Here the CDR3 DNA reads TGTGCCAGCAGCTTAGACCCAGGGGCGAGCGAAAAACTGTTTTTT. Amino acids: CASSLDPGASEKLFF.

The V call is TRBV7-9, the J call TRBJ2-3, with a possible D match to TRBD1 (5 bases). The CDR3 loop spans 15 amino acids. Germline V gene sequence: CDR1 SEHNR, CDR2 FQNEAQ (reference sequence). V lost 0 bases, J lost 3 bases, and 10 bases lay in between. The CDR3, as DNA: TGTGCCAGCAGCTTAGCGGGGCAGAAAACAGATACGCAGTATTTT. Translation gives CASSLAGQKTDTQYF.

The genes are TRBV4-2 and TRBJ1-5; a possible D gene is TRBD1 (5 bases). V was pared by 1 base and J by 6 bases, with 13 bases between. This CDR3 has 15 amino acids. Germline CDR1 LGHNA, CDR2 YNFKEQ. The CDR3 bases are TGTGCCAGCAGCCAAGGGGTCCAGGGCGGTCAGCCCCAGCATTTT. Translated: CASSQGVQGGQPQHF.

The chain has TRBV25-1 and TRBJ2-1, with unresolved D. V shed 4 bases and J shed 11 bases, with 30 bases lying between them. The CDR3 length is 18 residues. CDR1 is MGHDK, CDR2 SYGVNS, per germline. CDR3 coding DNA: TGTGCCAGCAGTGGCCTCGGGCAGGCCCACTTCTCCCCCCTACAGCAGTTCTTC. Residues: CASSGLGQAHFSPLQQFF.

V is TRBV19 and J is TRBJ1-2; D is unresolved. Germline CDR1 and CDR2: LNHDA and SQIVND (reference sequence). The CDR3 has 14 residues. V was trimmed by 7 bases and J by 9 bases, leaving 21 bases between them. Here the CDR3 DNA reads TGTGCCAGTACCCCCCCGGTCAGACGAAGTCGCTACACCTTC. Translated: CASTPPVRRSRYTF.